The TCR beta chain described here comes from a study of OX40 agonist ivuxolimab in advanced cancers. Looking at the study overall: Enrolled patients in dose escalation had cancers that were hepatocellular carcinoma, melanoma, renal cell or head and neck cancer. Partial responses occurred in three patients (one hepatocellular carcinoma, two cutaneous melanoma).

Here immunoSEQ multiplex PCR was the method, and the copy in TCRdb shows in-frame clones only, minus some. Found here are 75,000 to 90,000 clones, roughly 92% of them singletons; the top ten hold 0.55% to 0.65%. Prior autoimmune disease or systemic immunosuppression barred patients. Regarding the study as a whole: Certain nonresponders likewise exhibited a low normalized T-cell clonal expansion.

About this clone itself: Its antigen is unknown.

The V gene's germline CDR1 is LGHNA and CDR2 YNFKEQ. This CDR3 comprises 20 residues. The V segment lost 3 bases and the J segment 0 bases; nucleotides outside the gene matches: 10. The sample here was CD4+ or CD8+ T cells sorted from blood, taken in a trial of the OX40 agonist ivuxolimab. This chain joins TRBV4-2 and TRBJ2-2; 13 positions agree with TRBD2. This receptor was identified in an adult with an advanced solid tumor such as melanoma, head and neck, liver or kidney cancer. The CDR3, as DNA: TGTGCCAGCAGCCAGGTCCGACTAGCGGGGGGCCAAACGAACACCGGGGAGCTGTTTTTT. Amino acid sequence: CASSQVRLAGGQTNTGELFF.